The 16 T cell receptor beta chains below come from one sample, sequenced in a study of breast tumors, draining lymph nodes, adjacent tissues. TCRdb itself ran the multiplex PCR reads through MiXCR, one entry per CDR3 protein. The sample has roughly 100,000 distinct CDR3 sequences; more than 30% are singletons. Samples came from axillary lymph nodes draining the breast cancer. Input material: axillary lymph node tissue. Receptors originate from a female donor with breast cancer. Some clones in this sample may be carry-over from other donors' samples.

Ten or more counts support this clonotype. The chain combines TRBV20-1 with TRBJ2-7; D is perhaps TRBD2 (6 bases). Per germline, CDR1 DFQATT and CDR2 SNEGSKA (reference sequence). V lost 1 base and J 5 bases, leaving 12 bases between the germline ends. There are 13 residues in the CDR3. The CDR3 protein is CSARGSGRHEQYF. The CDR3 DNA reads TGCAGTGCTAGAGGTTCAGGGAGGCACGAGCAGTACTTC.

This clonotype was recorded at least ten times. This rearrangement joins TRBV30 to TRBJ1-6; D is uncertain. Per the germline V gene, CDR1 is GTSNPN and CDR2 is SVGIG (reference sequence). The CDR3 loop spans 15 amino acids. Trimming shortened V by 5 bases and J by 0 bases, and 11 bases separated the two germline ends. Here the CDR3 reads CAWGLRSSYNSPLHF. CDR3 DNA sequence: TGTGCCTGGGGGTTACGGAGCTCCTATAATTCACCCCTCCACTTT.

Of note for this clonotype: A much larger clonotype is one base distant, so this may be a read error. The V and J genes are TRBV28 and TRBJ2-7; TRBD2 aligns across 10 bases. CDR1 MDHEN and CDR2 SYDVKM come from the germline V gene. This CDR3 contains 15 residues. The V gene end was trimmed by 10 bases and the J gene end by 5 bases; junction bases not matched to a gene: 14. The CDR3 bases are TGTGCCATCGAAGACAGCGGGAGGGCCGATAACGAGCAGTACTTC. It specifies CAIEDSGRADNEQYF.

This clonotype was seen ten or more times. This clone may be a read error of a much larger clone one base away. The rearrangement joins TRBV12-3 or TRBV12-4 to TRBJ1-2; 8 nucleotides agree with TRBD1. The trim removed 3 bases at V and 10 bases at J, leaving 4 bases unmatched. This CDR3 is built from 12 residues. The CDR3 sequence is CASSFDRGVYTF. The DNA of the CDR3 is TGTGCCAGCAGTTTCGACAGGGGAGTCTACACCTTC.

In its sample, this clonotype was seen many times. The chain has TRBV6-1 and TRBJ1-1, with D tentatively TRBD1 (6 bases). V lost 5 bases to trimming and J lost 6 bases, with 16 bases between them. The germline V gene encodes CDR1 MNHNS and CDR2 SASEGT. This CDR3 region has 14 residues. CDR3 DNA: TGTGCCAGCAGTAGGACAGCTCAGGTCCCTGAAGCTTTCTTT. The encoded protein is CASSRTAQVPEAFF.

This clonotype came up many times. Being one base from a much bigger clone, this may be a read error. The chain couples TRBV20-1 to TRBJ1-3; tentatively, D is TRBD1 (5 bases). Germline V gives CDR1 DFQATT, CDR2 SNEGSKA (reference sequence). CDR3 length equals 12 residues. Here the CDR3 DNA reads TGCAGTGCTACAGGGTTAGGAAACACCACATATTTT. Its protein product is CSATGLGNTTYF.

This clonotype was found many times. V usage is TRBV7-2 and J usage is TRBJ2-1, with 7 bases lining up with TRBD2. Per the germline V gene, CDR1 is SGHTA and CDR2 is FQGNSA. CDR3 length: 15 residues. After removal of 4 bases from V and 3 bases from J, the junction contained 6 bases not matched to a gene. Here the CDR3 DNA reads TGTGCCAGCAGCTGGCTAGCGGAGTTCTACAATGAGCAGTTCTTC. Residues: CASSWLAEFYNEQFF.

This clonotype was seen at least ten times. This chain joins TRBV10-3 and TRBJ2-6; a weak D match, TRBD2 (5 bases). Trimming removed 0 bases at V and 0 bases at J, with 21 bases between. Germline V gene sequence: CDR1 ENHRY, CDR2 SYGVKD. The CDR3 extends over 21 amino acids. In nucleotides, the CDR3 is TGTGCCATCAGTGAGTCACGGCCGGACTCCTTAACCCTCTCTGGGGCCAACGTCCTGACTTTC. It is translated as CAISESRPDSLTLSGANVLTF.

This clonotype was observed at least ten times. The rearrangement uses TRBV12-3 or TRBV12-4 and TRBJ2-3; D remains unclear. Trimming shortened V by 3 bases and J by 0 bases, and 4 bases separated the two germline ends. The CDR3 runs to 13 residues. As DNA, the CDR3 is TGTGCCAGCAGTTTTGGGAGCACAGATACGCAGTATTTT. It encodes CASSFGSTDTQYF.

This clonotype has at least ten counts. V gene TRBV27 combines with J gene TRBJ2-7; weak D call: TRBD1 (5 bases). V gave up 5 bases and J gave up 2 bases, with 13 bases separating them. CDR3 length: 14 amino acids. Germline values: CDR1 MNHEY, CDR2 SMNVEV (reference sequence). CDR3 DNA: TGTGCCAGCAGTCTGGGGCAGTCCCCCTACGAGCAGTACTTC. Its translation is CASSLGQSPYEQYF.

This clonotype was seen repeatedly, ten times or more. The chain employs TRBV6-1 and TRBJ2-7; 7 nucleotides align to TRBD1. The ends lost 5 bases at V and 3 bases at J; junction bases unmatched: 10. The CDR3 loop spans 15 amino acids. Looked up from germline, CDR1 is MNHNS and CDR2 is SASEGT. The chain's CDR3 is CASSIQGSGIYEQYF. The CDR3 DNA is TGTGCCAGCAGTATACAGGGGTCCGGTATCTACGAGCAGTACTTC.

There are many counts of this clonotype. The V gene is TRBV5-4, the J gene TRBJ2-1; TRBD2 agrees at 11 bases. V lost 4 bases and J lost 4; bases outside the gene matches: 7. Germline-derived CDR1 and CDR2 are SGHNT and YYREEE (reference sequence). CDR3 length: 16 residues. The CDR3 loop is CASSAGLADSYNEQFF. The CDR3 DNA reads as TGTGCCAGCAGCGCGGGACTAGCGGATTCATACAATGAGCAGTTCTTC.

About this clonotype: It may be a read error: a sequence one base away is much more abundant. A read error is likely, as this CDR3 ends without the conserved phenylalanine or tryptophan. J is TRBJ2-1 and V is TRBV9; D gene ambiguous. CDR3 length: 13 amino acids. The V gene's germline CDR1 is SGDLS and CDR2 YYNGEE. V lost 0 bases and J lost 5, with 6 bases in between. The CDR3 DNA sequence: TGTGCCAGCAGCGTAGGTAATGACAATGAGCAGTTCTCC. Protein: CASSVGNDNEQFS.

This chain uses TRBV13 with TRBJ2-1; 15 bases line up with TRBD2. V dropped 6 bases and J dropped 7; count of bases not matched to a gene: 13. This CDR3 has 18 residues. Germline CDR1 reads PRHDT; CDR2 reads FYEKMQ (reference sequence). In DNA form, the CDR3 reads TGTGCCAGCAGGCCGCACAGGGGACTAGCGGGGGGATGGAATGAGCAGTTCTTC. Translation gives CASRPHRGLAGGWNEQFF.

At least ten counts were recorded for this clonotype. V is TRBV7-8 and J is TRBJ1-5, with D uncertain. V lost 2 bases, J lost 2 bases, and 7 bases lay in between. CDR1 and CDR2 from the germline V gene are SGHVS and FQNEAQ. This CDR3 contains 14 residues. The CDR3 nucleotides are TGTGCCAGCAGCTTAATAGTAGGCAATCAGCCCCAGCATTTT. This codes for CASSLIVGNQPQHF.

This clonotype has at least ten counts. The CDR3 DNA sequence: TGCAGTGCTAGTAAGAGCTCAGATACGCAGTATTTT. Translation: CSASKSSDTQYF. The chain joins TRBV20-1 to TRBJ2-3, with D hard to call. Trimming removed 3 bases from V and 4 bases from J, with 8 bases in between. The CDR3 sequence is 12 residues long. Germline loops: CDR1 DFQATT, CDR2 SNEGSKA (reference sequence).